This T cell receptor beta chain was documented in a study of OX40 agonist ivuxolimab in advanced cancers. Study as a whole: The drug used for patients, ivuxolimab, was an agonistic anti-OX40 (CD134) antibody. Every 2 weeks, patients got intravenous ivuxolimab at one of six dose levels (0.01-10 mg/kg).

Libraries were prepared by immunoSEQ multiplex PCR; TCRdb keeps only in-frame clonotypes and omits some of them. The repertoire holds roughly 89,000 clones, with under 95% as singletons. General observations from the study: Those patients achieving a partial response at 0.1-3.0 mg/kg showed among the lowest clonal expansion.

Germline values: CDR1 MDHEN, CDR2 SYDVKM. V shed 3 bases and J 7 bases; nucleotides not matched to a gene: 8. The CDR3 length is 15 residues. Comments on this clone: Antigen: not known.

The study sampled blood at baseline, cycle 4 day 1, and cycle 7 day 1. This clonotype originated in an adult with an advanced solid tumor such as melanoma, head and neck, liver or kidney cancer. The rearrangement links TRBV28 to TRBJ1-5; 8 bases agree with TRBD1. This sample comprised CD4+ or CD8+ T cells sorted from blood, obtained in a trial of the OX40 agonist ivuxolimab. The CDR3 reads CASSFSGGERQPQHF. The CDR3 coding sequence is TGTGCCAGCAGTTTCTCAGGGGGCGAACGGCAGCCCCAGCATTTT.